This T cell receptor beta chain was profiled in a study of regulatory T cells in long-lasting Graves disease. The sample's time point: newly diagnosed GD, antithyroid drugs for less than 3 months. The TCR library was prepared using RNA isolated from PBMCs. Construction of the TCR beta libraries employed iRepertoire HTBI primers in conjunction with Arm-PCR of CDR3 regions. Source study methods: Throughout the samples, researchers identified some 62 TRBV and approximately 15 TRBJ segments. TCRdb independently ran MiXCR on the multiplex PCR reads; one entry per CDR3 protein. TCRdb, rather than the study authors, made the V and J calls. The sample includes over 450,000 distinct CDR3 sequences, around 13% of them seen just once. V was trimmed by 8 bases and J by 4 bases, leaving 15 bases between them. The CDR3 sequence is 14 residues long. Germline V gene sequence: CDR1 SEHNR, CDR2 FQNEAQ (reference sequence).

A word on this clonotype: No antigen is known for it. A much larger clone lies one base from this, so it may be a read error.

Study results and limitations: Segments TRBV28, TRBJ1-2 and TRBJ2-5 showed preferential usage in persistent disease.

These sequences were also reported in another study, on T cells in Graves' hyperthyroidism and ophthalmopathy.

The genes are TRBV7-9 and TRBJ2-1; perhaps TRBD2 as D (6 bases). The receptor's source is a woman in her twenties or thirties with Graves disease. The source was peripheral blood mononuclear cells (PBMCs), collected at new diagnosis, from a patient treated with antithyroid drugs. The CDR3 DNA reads TGTGCCAGCGGAACGGCTAGCGTGTACAATGAGCAGTTCTTC. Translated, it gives CASGTASVYNEQFF.